The rows below give T cell receptor beta chains drawn from one sample of a study of blood T cells in healthy people across ages. TCRdb redid the calling of the 5' RACE reads with MiXCR, one entry per CDR3 protein. The sample has 1.5 million to 2 million distinct CDR3 sequences; roughly 28% are singletons. Material: blood. The origin of the receptors is a woman between 25 and 40 years old in good health. The CDR3 runs from the conserved cysteine through the conserved F or W. D genes are given only for firm matches. Clone size is not always given. Where it is, it says once, few, many or a class for expanded clones.

clone_size | j_call | d_call | v_call | cdr3_nt | cdr3_aa
NA | TRBJ1-2 | NA | TRBV12-3/TRBV12-4 | TGTGCCAGCAGATTGGCATTGAGTTTGGGTGGCTACACCTTC | CASRLALSLGGYTF
few | TRBJ2-3 | TRBD2 | TRBV5-6 | TGTGCCAGCAGCCGGAGGACTAGTTCAGATACGCAGTATTTT | CASSRRTSSDTQYF
few | TRBJ2-1 | NA | TRBV19 | TGTGCCAGTAGTATAAGGTCCAATGAGCAGTTCTTC | CASSIRSNEQFF
NA | TRBJ2-2 | TRBD1 | TRBV20-1 | TGCAGTGCTAGAGAGGGGAGGACAGGGCTCACCGGGGGGCTGTTTTTT | CSAREGRTGLTGGLFF
few | TRBJ1-2 | TRBD1 | TRBV2 | TGTGCCGGTATCTCGGGACAGGGGGCCTTGAACTATGGCTACACCTTC | CAGISGQGALNYGYTF
few | TRBJ1-2 | NA | TRBV28 | TGTGCCAGCAAACACAGGGACTATGGCTACACCTTC | CASKHRDYGYTF
few | TRBJ2-7 | NA | TRBV5-1 | TGCGCCAGCAGCTTGGCAAAGTCCCACGAGCAGTACTTC | CASSLAKSHEQYF
few | TRBJ2-7 | TRBD1 | TRBV5-1 | TGCGCCAGCAGCCCCGGCGGGACAGGGGGGCCCTACGAGCAGTACTTC | CASSPGGTGGPYEQYF
many | TRBJ1-2 | TRBD1 | TRBV12-3/TRBV12-4 | TGTGCCAGCAGTTGGGGACAGGGCCGCGGCTACACCTTC | CASSWGQGRGYTF
NA | TRBJ2-7 | TRBD2 | TRBV29-1 | TGCAGCTTTTTTCCGGGACTAGCGGGAGGGTACGCCTACGAGCAGTACTTC | CSFFPGLAGGYAYEQYF
NA | TRBJ2-4 | TRBD2 | TRBV6-5 | TGTGCCAGCAGTTCCCCTGGACTAGCGGGAGGGGGATCCTACAATGAGCAGTACTTC | CASSSPGLAGGGSYNEQYF
NA | TRBJ1-1 | NA | TRBV5-6 | TGTGCCAGCAGCCACGACACCCGGAACACTGAAGCTTTCTTT | CASSHDTRNTEAFF
NA | TRBJ2-1 | TRBD1 | TRBV24-1 | TGTACCACCAGTGAGCCGGGACAGGGATCCTACGATGAGCAGTTCTTC | CTTSEPGQGSYDEQFF
NA | TRBJ2-3 | TRBD1 | TRBV5-1 | TGCGCCAGCAGCACCCGGGACAGAGGTAGCACAGATACGCAGTATTTT | CASSTRDRGSTDTQYF
NA | TRBJ2-2 | NA | TRBV12-3/TRBV12-4 | TGTGCCAGCACCAGCCCCGGGACGCAGAACACCGGGGAGCTGTTTTTT | CASTSPGTQNTGELFF
many | TRBJ2-1 | NA | TRBV28 | TGTGTTACGCACGGGGCGAGGGCGACTGAGCAGTTCTTC | CVTHGARATEQFF
few | TRBJ2-7 | NA | TRBV7-2 | TGTGCCAGCAGCTTTGGGGTGGGGCCCTCCTACGAGCAGTACTTC | CASSFGVGPSYEQYF
few | TRBJ2-1 | NA | TRBV7-9 | TGTGCCAGCAGCTTAAGGTCAGGGCAATACAATGAGCAGTTCTTC | CASSLRSGQYNEQFF
NA | TRBJ2-3 | NA | TRBV9 | TGTGCCAGCAGCCCGAGGGACGGGTTCAGTGATACGCAGTATTTT | CASSPRDGFSDTQYF
NA | TRBJ1-6 | NA | TRBV7-3 | TGTGCCAGCAGCTCAGCAGGGAGGAATTCACCCCTCCACTTT | CASSSAGRNSPLHF
many | TRBJ1-2 | NA | TRBV6-5 | TGTGCCAGCAGTTTACGGCGGGAAGCCCGTAATGGCTACACCTTC | CASSLRREARNGYTF
NA | TRBJ2-3 | NA | TRBV7-6 | TGTGCCAGCAGCTTAGCTGGCGGGGGCTTTAGCACAGATACGCAGTATTTT | CASSLAGGGFSTDTQYF
NA | TRBJ2-7 | NA | TRBV12-3/TRBV12-4 | TGTGCCAGCAGGAAGAAGAGCGGATACACCCACGAGCAGTACTTC | CASRKKSGYTHEQYF
NA | TRBJ2-3 | TRBD1 | TRBV5-1 | TGCGCCAGCAGTGGGGACAGGGCGACAGATACGCAGTATTTT | CASSGDRATDTQYF
few | TRBJ2-7 | TRBD1 | TRBV5-1 | TGCGCCATCAGCTTAACGGGACAGGAATACGAGCAGTACTTC | CAISLTGQEYEQYF
NA | TRBJ2-3 | NA | TRBV20-1 | TGCAGTGTCTCACACCGGGCCCGCTACGGCGCAGATACGCAGTATTTT | CSVSHRARYGADTQYF
NA | TRBJ2-6 | TRBD2 | TRBV9 | TGTGCCAGCAGCCCCCGGGGGGGTGGGGCCAACGTCCTGACTTTC | CASSPRGGGANVLTF
NA | TRBJ2-1 | TRBD2 | TRBV6-5 | TGTGCCAGCAGTTACACTAGCGGGATATCCTACAATGAGCAGTTCTTC | CASSYTSGISYNEQFF
many | TRBJ2-1 | NA | TRBV28 | TGTGCCAGCAGAACAGGGTTGAGAAATGAGCAGTTCTTC | CASRTGLRNEQFF
NA | TRBJ1-2 | NA | TRBV29-1 | TGCAGCGGAGGCATGGACAGTTATGGCTACACCTTC | CSGGMDSYGYTF
NA | TRBJ2-5 | TRBD2 | TRBV29-1 | TGCAGCGTTGAACTAGCGGGCTGGGATACCCAGTACTTC | CSVELAGWDTQYF
few | TRBJ2-1 | TRBD2 | TRBV4-3 | TGCGCCAGCAGCCAAGGGGCTAGCGGGAGTAGAAATGAGCAGTTCTTC | CASSQGASGSRNEQFF
NA | TRBJ1-5 | NA | TRBV7-3 | TGTGCCAGCAGCCAAACGGGACGGCGGGTGTTAGGCAATCAGCCCCAGCATTTT | CASSQTGRRVLGNQPQHF
few | TRBJ1-1 | NA | TRBV7-9 | TGTGCCAGCAGCCCAGTGGGGCTCCTGAACACTGAAGCTTTCTTT | CASSPVGLLNTEAFF
few | TRBJ1-5 | NA | TRBV5-6 | TGTGCCAGCAGCTTGGGGGGCACATGGAGCAATCAGCCCCAGCATTTT | CASSLGGTWSNQPQHF
NA | TRBJ1-1 | TRBD1 | TRBV19 | TGTGCCAGCCACCTCTCGGGACAGGGTAGGACTGAAGCTTTCTTT | CASHLSGQGRTEAFF
NA | TRBJ2-5 | NA | TRBV6-5 | TGTGCCAGCTACCCCTCACCGGGGGTTGGGACGGAGACCCAGTACTTC | CASYPSPGVGTETQYF
NA | TRBJ2-1 | NA | TRBV20-1 | TGCAGTGCTATTTCCAGCGGCCACAGAGGGGATGAGCAGTTCTTC | CSAISSGHRGDEQFF
once | TRBJ2-6 | NA | TRBV5-1 | TGCGCCAGCAGCTCGGTACAGTCTGGGGCCAACGTCCTGACTTTC | CASSSVQSGANVLTF
NA | TRBJ2-5 | TRBD2 | TRBV7-8 | TGTGCCAGCAGATCTAACAGGGAAGTAGCGGGATATCAGTACTTC | CASRSNREVAGYQYF
few | TRBJ2-1 | TRBD2 | TRBV3-1 | TGTGCCAGCAGCCAAGATCGTGCACTAGCGGGAGTATACAATGAGCAGTTCTTC | CASSQDRALAGVYNEQFF
few | TRBJ2-7 | TRBD2 | TRBV25-1 | TGTGCCAGCAGTGGGGAACTAGCGGGTCTGACCTACGAGCAGTACTTC | CASSGELAGLTYEQYF
NA | TRBJ2-7 | NA | TRBV2 | TGTGCCAGCAGTGTTGCCAAATTATTAGGGGGAGATTACGAGCAGTACTTC | CASSVAKLLGGDYEQYF
NA | TRBJ2-3 | NA | TRBV19 | TGTGCCAGTAGTATAGTATGGGACATGGGCACAGATACGCAGTATTTT | CASSIVWDMGTDTQYF
NA | TRBJ2-2 | TRBD1 | TRBV6-5 | TGTGCCAGCAGTAGGGACAGGTTGGCCGGGGAGCTGTTTTTT | CASSRDRLAGELFF